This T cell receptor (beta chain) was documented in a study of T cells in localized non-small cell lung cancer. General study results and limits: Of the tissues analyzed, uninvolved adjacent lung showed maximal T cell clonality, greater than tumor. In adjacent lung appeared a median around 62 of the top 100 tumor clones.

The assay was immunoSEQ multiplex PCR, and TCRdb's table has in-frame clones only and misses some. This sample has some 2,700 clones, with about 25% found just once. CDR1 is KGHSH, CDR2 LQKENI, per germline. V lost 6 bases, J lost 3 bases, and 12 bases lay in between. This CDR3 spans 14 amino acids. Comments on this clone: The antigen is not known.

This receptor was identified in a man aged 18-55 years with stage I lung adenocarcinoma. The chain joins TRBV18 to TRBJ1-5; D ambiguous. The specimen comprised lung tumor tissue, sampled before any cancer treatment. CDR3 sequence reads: CASSYPADNQPQHF. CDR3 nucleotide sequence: TGTGCCAGCTCCTATCCAGCAGACAATCAGCCCCAGCATTTT.